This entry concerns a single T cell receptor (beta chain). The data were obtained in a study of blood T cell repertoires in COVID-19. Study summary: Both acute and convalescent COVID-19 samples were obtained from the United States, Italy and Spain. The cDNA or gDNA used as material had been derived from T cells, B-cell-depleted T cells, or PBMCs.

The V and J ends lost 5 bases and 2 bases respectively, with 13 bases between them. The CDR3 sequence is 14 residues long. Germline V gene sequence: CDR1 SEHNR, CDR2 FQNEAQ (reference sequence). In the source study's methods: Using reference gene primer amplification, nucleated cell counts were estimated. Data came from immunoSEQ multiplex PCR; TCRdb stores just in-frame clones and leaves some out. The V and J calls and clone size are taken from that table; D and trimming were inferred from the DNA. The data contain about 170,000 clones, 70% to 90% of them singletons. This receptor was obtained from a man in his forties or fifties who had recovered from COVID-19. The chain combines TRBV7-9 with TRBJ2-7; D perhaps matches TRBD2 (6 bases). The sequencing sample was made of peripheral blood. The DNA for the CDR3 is TGTGCCAGCAGCGGAACTACGGGGGCCTACGAGCAGTACTTC. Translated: CASSGTTGAYEQYF.